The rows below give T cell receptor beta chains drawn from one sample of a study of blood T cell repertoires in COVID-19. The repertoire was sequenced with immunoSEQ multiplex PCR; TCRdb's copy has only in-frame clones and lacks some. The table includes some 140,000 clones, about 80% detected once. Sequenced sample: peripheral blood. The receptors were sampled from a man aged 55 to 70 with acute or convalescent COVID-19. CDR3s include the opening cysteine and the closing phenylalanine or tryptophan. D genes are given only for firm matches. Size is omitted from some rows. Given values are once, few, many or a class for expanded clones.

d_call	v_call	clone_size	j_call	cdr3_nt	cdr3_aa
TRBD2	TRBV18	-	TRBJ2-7	TGTGCCAGCTCACCTGGGACTAGCGCCTCGGGGTTCGAGCAGTACTTC	CASSPGTSASGFEQYF
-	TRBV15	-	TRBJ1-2	TGTGCCACCAGCAGAGGGGGCGGGGGGGACTATGGCTACACCTTC	CATSRGGGGDYGYTF
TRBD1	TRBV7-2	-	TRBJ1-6	TGTGCCAGCAGCTCCACAGGGGGCGGAAGGACACCCCTCCACTTT	CASSSTGGGRTPLHF
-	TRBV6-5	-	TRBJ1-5	TGTGCCAGCAGTTACGGTCCCCCAGGCGCCGGTCAGCCCCAGCATTTT	CASSYGPPGAGQPQHF
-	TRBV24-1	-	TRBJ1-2	TGTGCCACCAGTGGTACCGGGAGCGACTATGGCTACACCTTC	CATSGTGSDYGYTF
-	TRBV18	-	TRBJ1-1	TGTGCCAGCTCTAACCTGCGGGACACTGAAGCTTTCTTT	CASSNLRDTEAFF
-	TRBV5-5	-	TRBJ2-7	TGTGCCAGCAGCTTGGCCTTTAACTACCCGAGCGAGCAGTACTTC	CASSLAFNYPSEQYF
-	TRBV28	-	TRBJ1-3	TGTGCCAGCAGTTTAGCGGGACGCGGGCCTGGAAACACCATATATTTT	CASSLAGRGPGNTIYF
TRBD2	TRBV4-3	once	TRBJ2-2	TGCGCCAGCAGCCAAGATCTAGCGGGAGGGACCGGGGAGCTGTTTTTT	CASSQDLAGGTGELFF
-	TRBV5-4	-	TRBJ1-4	TGTGCCAGCAGCTTGATGAACACGGGTTCCGAAAAACTGTTTTTT	CASSLMNTGSEKLFF
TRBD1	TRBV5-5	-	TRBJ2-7	TGTGCCAGCAGCTTGATAGGGGGCGATGTATACGAGCAGTACTTC	CASSLIGGDVYEQYF
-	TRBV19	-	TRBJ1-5	TGTGCCAGTAGTCGGGTCGGGGGTGGCTATCAGCCCCAGCATTTT	CASSRVGGGYQPQHF
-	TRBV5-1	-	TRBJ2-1	TGCGCCAGCAGCTTGGACAGATCCAATGAGCAGTTCTTC	CASSLDRSNEQFF
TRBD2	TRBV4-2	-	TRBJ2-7	TGTGCCAGCAGCCCCGGGACTAGCTATAACTACGAGCAGTACTTC	CASSPGTSYNYEQYF
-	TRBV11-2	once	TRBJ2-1	TGTGCCAGCAGCTTAGGACTTATGTCCTACAATGAGCAGTTCTTC	CASSLGLMSYNEQFF
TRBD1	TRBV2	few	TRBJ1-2	TGTGCCAGCAGTGTGGGACAGGGGCCCCATGGCTACACCTTC	CASSVGQGPHGYTF
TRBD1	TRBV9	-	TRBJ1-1	TGTGCCAGCAGCGGCAGGGGGGTGAACACTGAAGCTTTCTTT	CASSGRGVNTEAFF
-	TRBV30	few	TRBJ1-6	TGTGCCTGGAGTGTAGCGGGTTCACCCCTCCACTTT	CAWSVAGSPLHF
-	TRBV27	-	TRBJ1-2	TGTGCCAGCAGTTCTAACAGGGCCCTAAACTATGGCTACACCTTC	CASSSNRALNYGYTF
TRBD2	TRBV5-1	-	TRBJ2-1	TGCGCCAGCAGCGTGGGACTAGCGGGAGCCGATGAGCAGTTCTTC	CASSVGLAGADEQFF
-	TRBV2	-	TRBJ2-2	TGTGCCAGCAGTGAAGCAGGGGAATTACGCACCGGGGAGCTGTTTTTT	CASSEAGELRTGELFF
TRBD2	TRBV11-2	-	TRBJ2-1	TGTGCCAGCAGCTTAGTTTATGGAGGGACTAGCGAGTACAATGAGCAGTTCTTC	CASSLVYGGTSEYNEQFF
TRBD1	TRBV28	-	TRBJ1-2	TGTGCCAGCAGTTTCGACCAGGGGGGATATGGCTACACCTTC	CASSFDQGGYGYTF
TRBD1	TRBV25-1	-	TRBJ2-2	TGTGCCAGCAGCCGCCGACAGGGCCACACCGGGGAGCTGTTTTTT	CASSRRQGHTGELFF
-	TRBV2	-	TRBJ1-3	TGTGCCAGCAGTGAAGCCGGGGTCACCATATATTTT	CASSEAGVTIYF
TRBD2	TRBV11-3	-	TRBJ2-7	TGTGCCAGCAGCCTCTCCGGGATCAGCGGGGGGAACGAGCAGTACTTC	CASSLSGISGGNEQYF
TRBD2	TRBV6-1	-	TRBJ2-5	TGTGCCAGCAGTGAATTGTCCAGCGGGGCGTCGACGGGTGAGACCCAGTACTTC	CASSELSSGASTGETQYF
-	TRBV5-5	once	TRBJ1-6	TGTGCCAGCAGCTTGGCGGACTCTAATTCACCCCTCCACTTT	CASSLADSNSPLHF
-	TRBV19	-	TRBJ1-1	TGTGCCAGTAGTGATAACCTTCGCGGTTTCTTT	CASSDNLRGFF
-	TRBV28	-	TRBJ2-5	TGTGCCAGCCATAGCGTAAACCAAGAGACCCAGTACTTC	CASHSVNQETQYF
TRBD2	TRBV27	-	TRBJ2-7	TGTGCCAGCAGGTCGACTAGCGTCTCCTACGAGCAGTACTTC	CASRSTSVSYEQYF
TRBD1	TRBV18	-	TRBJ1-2	TGTGCCAGCTCATCAGGACAGGGCAACTATGGCTACACCTTC	CASSSGQGNYGYTF
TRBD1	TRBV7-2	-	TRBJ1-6	TGTGCCAGCAGCTTAGTGGTGACAGGGGGCTTTGAGGATTCACCCCTCCACTTT	CASSLVVTGGFEDSPLHF
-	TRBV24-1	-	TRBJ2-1	TGTGCCACCAGTGTGGCTGAGGGGGTTTCGAATGAGCACAATGAGCAGTTCTTC	CATSVAEGVSNEHNEQFF
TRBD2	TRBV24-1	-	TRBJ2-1	TGTGCCACCAGTGATTCTAGCGGGATATACAATGAGCAGTTCTTC	CATSDSSGIYNEQFF
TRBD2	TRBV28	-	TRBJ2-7	TGTGCCAGCAGTATACTAGCGGGCGGGGGCGAGCAGTACTTC	CASSILAGGGEQYF